This entry features one T cell receptor beta chain sequence. These data are taken from a study of OX40 agonist ivuxolimab in advanced cancers. The repertoire was sequenced with immunoSEQ multiplex PCR; TCRdb's copy has only in-frame clones and lacks some. Of approximately 50,000 clones listed, almost 90% are singletons. The sequence was collected from an adult with an advanced solid tumor such as melanoma, head and neck, liver or kidney cancer. Material: CD4+ or CD8+ T cells sorted from blood, obtained in a trial of the OX40 agonist ivuxolimab.

CDR3: CASSSPPGKVKQYF. Here the CDR3 DNA reads TGTGCCAGCAGTTCCCCCCCGGGAAAGGTAAAGCAGTACTTC. The J gene is TRBJ2-7, the V gene TRBV28; maybe TRBD2 (5 bases). Germline lookup yields CDR1 MDHEN and CDR2 SYDVKM. This CDR3 comprises 14 residues. The V and J ends lost 4 bases and 8 bases respectively, with 18 bases between them.